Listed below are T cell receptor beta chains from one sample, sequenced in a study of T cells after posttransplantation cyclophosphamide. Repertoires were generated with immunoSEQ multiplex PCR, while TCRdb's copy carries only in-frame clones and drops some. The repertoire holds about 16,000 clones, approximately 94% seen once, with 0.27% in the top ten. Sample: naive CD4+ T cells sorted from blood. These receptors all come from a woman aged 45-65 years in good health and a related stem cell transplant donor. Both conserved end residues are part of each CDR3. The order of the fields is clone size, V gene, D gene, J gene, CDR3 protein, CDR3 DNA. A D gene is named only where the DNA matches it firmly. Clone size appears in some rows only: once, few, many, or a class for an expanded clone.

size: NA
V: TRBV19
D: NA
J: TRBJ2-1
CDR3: CASSIGAGAGSSYNEQFF
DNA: TGTGCCAGTAGTATAGGGGCAGGGGCCGGAAGCTCCTACAATGAGCAGTTCTTC

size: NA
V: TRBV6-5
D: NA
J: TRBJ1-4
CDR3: CASSSFHRVGNEKLFF
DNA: TGTGCCAGCAGTTCCTTTCACAGGGTTGGTAATGAAAAACTGTTTTTT

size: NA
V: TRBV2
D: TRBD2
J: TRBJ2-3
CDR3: CASSETSGYTDTQYF
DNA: TGTGCCAGCAGTGAGACTAGCGGGTACACAGATACGCAGTATTTT

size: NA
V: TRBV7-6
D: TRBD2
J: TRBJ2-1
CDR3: CASSLAAGDYNEQFF
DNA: TGTGCCAGCAGCTTAGCGGCGGGAGACTACAATGAGCAGTTCTTC

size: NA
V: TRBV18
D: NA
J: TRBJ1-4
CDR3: CASSPSVVNEKLFF
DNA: TGTGCCAGCTCGCCCAGCGTGGTTAATGAAAAACTGTTTTTT

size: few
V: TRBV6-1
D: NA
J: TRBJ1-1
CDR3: CASSERSYENTEAFF
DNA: TGTGCCAGCAGTGAACGGAGTTATGAGAACACTGAAGCTTTCTTT

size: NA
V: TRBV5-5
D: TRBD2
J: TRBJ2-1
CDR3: CASSLEAGLGDEQFF
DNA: TGTGCCAGCAGCTTGGAAGCGGGGTTAGGAGATGAGCAGTTCTTC

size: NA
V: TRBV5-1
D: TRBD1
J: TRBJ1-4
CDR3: CASRRGPGGPATNEKLFF
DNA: TGCGCCAGCAGGAGAGGTCCAGGGGGCCCTGCAACTAATGAAAAACTGTTTTTT

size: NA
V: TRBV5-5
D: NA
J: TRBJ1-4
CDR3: CASSFPGRSSYNEKLFF
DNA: TGTGCCAGCAGCTTTCCAGGGAGGTCTTCGTATAATGAAAAACTGTTTTTT

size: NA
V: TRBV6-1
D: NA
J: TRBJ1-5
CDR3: CASSVFADQPQHF
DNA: TGTGCCAGCAGTGTTTTCGCGGATCAGCCCCAGCATTTT

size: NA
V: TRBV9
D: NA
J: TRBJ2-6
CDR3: CASTSALRSGANVLTF
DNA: TGTGCCAGCACTTCAGCGCTCCGCTCTGGGGCCAACGTCCTGACTTTC

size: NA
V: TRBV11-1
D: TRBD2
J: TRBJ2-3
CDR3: CASSSWTSGPTDTQYF
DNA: TGTGCCAGCAGCTCGTGGACTAGCGGGCCCACAGATACGCAGTATTTT

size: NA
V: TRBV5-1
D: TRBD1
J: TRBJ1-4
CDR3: CASSSQNRGDEKLFF
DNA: TGCGCCAGCAGCTCACAAAACAGGGGCGATGAAAAACTGTTTTTT

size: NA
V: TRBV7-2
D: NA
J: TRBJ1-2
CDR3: CASSLAPGFYGYTF
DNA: TGTGCCAGCAGCTTAGCTCCAGGGTTCTATGGCTACACCTTC

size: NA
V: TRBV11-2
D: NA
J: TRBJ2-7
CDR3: CASSPTPAMNEQYF
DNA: TGTGCCAGCAGCCCAACCCCCGCTATGAACGAGCAGTACTTC

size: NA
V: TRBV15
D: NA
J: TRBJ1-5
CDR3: CATSRDLRHNQPQHF
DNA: TGTGCCACCAGCAGAGATCTCCGACACAATCAGCCCCAGCATTTT

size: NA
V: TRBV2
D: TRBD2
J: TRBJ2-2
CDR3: CASSEARGSGTGELFF
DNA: TGTGCCAGCAGTGAAGCGCGCGGGAGCGGAACCGGGGAGCTGTTTTTT

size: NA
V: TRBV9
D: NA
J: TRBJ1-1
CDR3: CASSVVDRMNTEAFF
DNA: TGTGCCAGCAGCGTAGTAGACAGGATGAACACTGAAGCTTTCTTT

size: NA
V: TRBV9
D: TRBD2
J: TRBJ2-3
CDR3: CASSTIAGGGIDTQYF
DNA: TGTGCCAGCAGCACTATAGCGGGAGGAGGGATAGATACGCAGTATTTT

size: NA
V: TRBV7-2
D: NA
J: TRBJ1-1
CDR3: CASSARIRIPVYTEAFF
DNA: TGTGCCAGCAGCGCAAGAATCAGGATCCCCGTGTACACTGAAGCTTTCTTT

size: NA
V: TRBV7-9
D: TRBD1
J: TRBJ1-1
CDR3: CASSYPGGIGTFF
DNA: TGTGCCAGCAGCTACCCAGGGGGGATTGGAACTTTCTTT

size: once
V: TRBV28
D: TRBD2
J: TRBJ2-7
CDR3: CASSLLLTWTSGRSYEQYF
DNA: TGTGCCAGCAGTTTACTCCTGACCTGGACTAGCGGGCGCTCCTACGAGCAGTACTTC

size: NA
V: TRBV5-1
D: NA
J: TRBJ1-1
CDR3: CASSLAPLTTLFENTEAFF
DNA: TGCGCCAGCAGCTTGGCCCCTTTGACAACCCTTTTCGAGAACACTGAAGCTTTCTTT

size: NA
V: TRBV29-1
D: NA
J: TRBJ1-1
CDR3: CSVSLQGNTEAFF
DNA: TGCAGCGTCAGCTTACAGGGGAACACTGAAGCTTTCTTT

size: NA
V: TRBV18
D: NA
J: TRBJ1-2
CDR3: CASSPQRNYGYTF
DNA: TGTGCCAGCTCACCTCAGAGGAACTATGGCTACACCTTC

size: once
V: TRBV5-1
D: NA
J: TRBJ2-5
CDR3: CASSSPGARGTQYF
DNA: TGCGCCAGCAGCTCGCCGGGAGCCCGGGGGACCCAGTACTTC

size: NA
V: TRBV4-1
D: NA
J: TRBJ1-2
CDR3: CASSQEVAGYSYGYTF
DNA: TGCGCCAGCAGCCAAGAAGTGGCAGGGTATTCATATGGCTACACCTTC

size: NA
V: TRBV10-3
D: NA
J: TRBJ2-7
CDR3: CATRPGREASYEQYF
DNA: TGTGCCACCCGCCCAGGCAGGGAAGCCTCCTACGAGCAGTACTTC

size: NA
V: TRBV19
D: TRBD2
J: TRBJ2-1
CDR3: CASSRGGTSNEQFF
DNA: TGTGCCAGTAGTAGGGGGGGGACTAGCAATGAGCAGTTCTTC

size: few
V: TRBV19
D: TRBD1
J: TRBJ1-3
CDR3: CASRPAGGSGNTIYF
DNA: TGTGCCAGTAGGCCGGCAGGGGGCTCTGGAAACACCATATATTTT

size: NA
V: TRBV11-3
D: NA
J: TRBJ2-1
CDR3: CASSQRWQGIAGNEQFF
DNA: TGTGCCAGCAGCCAGAGGTGGCAGGGAATAGCAGGGAATGAGCAGTTCTTC

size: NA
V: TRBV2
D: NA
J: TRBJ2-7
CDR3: CASGAETYEQYF
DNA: TGTGCCAGCGGGGCAGAAACCTACGAGCAGTACTTC

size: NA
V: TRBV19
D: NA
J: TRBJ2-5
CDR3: CASKPSEGETQYF
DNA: TGTGCCAGTAAGCCTAGCGAGGGAGAGACCCAGTACTTC

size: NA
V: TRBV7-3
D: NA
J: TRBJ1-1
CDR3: CASSQDRMNTEAFF
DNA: TGTGCCAGCAGTCAGGACAGAATGAACACTGAAGCTTTCTTT

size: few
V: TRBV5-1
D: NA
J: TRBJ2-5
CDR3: CASRPGGSQETQYF
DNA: TGCGCCAGCAGACCGGGGGGCTCCCAAGAGACCCAGTACTTC

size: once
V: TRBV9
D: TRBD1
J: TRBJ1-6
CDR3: CASSPRGQGGLSPLHF
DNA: TGTGCCAGCAGCCCCCGAGGACAGGGGGGTCTTTCACCCCTCCACTTT

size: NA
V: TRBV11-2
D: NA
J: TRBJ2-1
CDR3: CASSPDRRRNNEQFF
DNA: TGTGCCAGCAGCCCTGACAGGCGGAGAAACAATGAGCAGTTCTTC

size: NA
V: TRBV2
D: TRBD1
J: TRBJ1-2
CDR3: CASRNRGLNYGYTF
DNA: TGTGCCAGCAGAAACAGGGGTCTGAACTATGGCTACACCTTC

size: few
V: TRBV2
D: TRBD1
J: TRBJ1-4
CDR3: CASSAYRGTNEKLFF
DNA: TGTGCCAGCAGTGCCTACAGGGGAACTAATGAAAAACTGTTTTTT

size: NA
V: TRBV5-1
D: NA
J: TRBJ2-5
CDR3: CASSLEPSPGEGETQYF
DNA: TGCGCCAGCAGCTTGGAACCCTCTCCAGGGGAAGGGGAGACCCAGTACTTC

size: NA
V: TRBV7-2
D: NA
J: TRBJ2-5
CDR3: CASSLVTGLGEQYF
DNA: TGTGCCAGCAGCTTAGTGACAGGCCTGGGTGAGCAGTACTTC

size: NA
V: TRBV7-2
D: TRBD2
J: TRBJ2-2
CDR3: CASSLDQAGGPRYSGELFF
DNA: TGTGCCAGCAGCTTAGATCAAGCGGGAGGGCCACGGTATTCCGGGGAGCTGTTTTTT